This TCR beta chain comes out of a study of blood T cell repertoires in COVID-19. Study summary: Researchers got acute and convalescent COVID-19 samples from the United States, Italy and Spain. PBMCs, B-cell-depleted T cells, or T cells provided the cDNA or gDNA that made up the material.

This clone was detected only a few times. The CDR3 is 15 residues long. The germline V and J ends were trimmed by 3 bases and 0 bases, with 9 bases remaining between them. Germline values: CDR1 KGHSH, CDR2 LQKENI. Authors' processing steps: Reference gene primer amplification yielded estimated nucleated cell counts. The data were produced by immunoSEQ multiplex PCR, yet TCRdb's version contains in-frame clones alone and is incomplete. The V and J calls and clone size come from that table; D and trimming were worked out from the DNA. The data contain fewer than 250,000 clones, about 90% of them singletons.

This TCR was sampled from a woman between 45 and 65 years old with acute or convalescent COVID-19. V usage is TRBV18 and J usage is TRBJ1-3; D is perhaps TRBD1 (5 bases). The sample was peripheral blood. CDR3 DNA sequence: TGTGCCAGCTCACCTCGACAGATCTCTGGAAACACCATATATTTT. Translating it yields CASSPRQISGNTIYF. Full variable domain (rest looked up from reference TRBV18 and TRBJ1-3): NAGVMQNPRHLVRRRGQEARLRCSPMKGHSHVYWYRQLPEEGLKFMVYLQKENIIDESGMPKERFSAEFPKEGPSILRIQQVVRGDSAAYFCASSPRQISGNTIYFGEGSWLTVV.